This TCR beta chain was sequenced during a study of CD8 T cells in ankylosing spondylitis. Regarding the study as a whole: Apparently characteristic of ankylosing spondylitis blood was a TCR beta motif (fewer than 10 highly homologous variants). Earlier reports found some motif variants in synovial fluid and blood in reactive arthritis. According to the report, clones linked to the disease were significantly enriched in matched synovial fluid samples taken from ankylosing spondylitis patients.

Quantitative molecular-barcoded 5'-RACE generated the TCR beta libraries. MiXCR, applied by TCRdb to the 5' RACE reads, yields one record per CDR3 protein. The data show under 850,000 distinct CDR3 sequences, 19% seen once. In the case of this clonotype: The antigen is undetermined.

The germline V gene has CDR1 MGHRA and CDR2 YSYEKL. The CDR3 is 15 amino acids. V was cut by 0 bases and J by 5 bases, with 11 bases left in between. The chain employs TRBV4-1 and TRBJ1-5, with no clear D. This clonotype originated in a male donor with ankylosing spondylitis. Material for sequencing was blood, either unsorted or a sorted T cell fraction (not recorded which). The CDR3 DNA follows: TGCGCCAGCAGCCAAGACCTATCGGGAGATCAGCCCCAGCATTTT. As protein: CASSQDLSGDQPQHF.